These 26 T cell receptor beta chains share one sample of origin, sequenced in a study of PD-1 blockade in classical Hodgkin lymphoma. Method: immunoSEQ multiplex PCR; TCRdb's copy keeps in-frame clones and lacks some. The data contain some 22,000 clones, approximately 65% of them singletons. Time point noted: cycle 4 day 1 (C4D1), after more than five weeks of nivolumab. No patient escaped relapse after autologous stem cell transplantation, and brentuximab vedotin exposure varied. Researchers used magnetic negative selection to pull out pure CD4+ T cells from thawed PBMCs. The material was CD4+ T cells from blood, obtained before the fourth cycle of nivolumab. These TCRs come from a human donor with classical Hodgkin lymphoma.

The chain recombines TRBV11-2 with TRBJ2-1; 8 positions match TRBD1. There are 16 residues in the CDR3. In germline, CDR1 is SGHAT, CDR2 FQNNGV. V lost 4 bases to trimming and J lost 1 base; unmatched junction nucleotides: 6. CDR3 DNA sequence: TGTGCCAGCAGCTCTACGACAGGGGTTTCCTACAATGAGCAGTTCTTC. This gives the protein CASSSTTGVSYNEQFF.

This clone has more than one count but fewer than ten. The chain links TRBV11-1 to TRBJ2-3; D is possibly TRBD1 or TRBD2 (5 bases each). Looked up from germline, CDR1 is SGHAT and CDR2 is FQDESV (reference sequence). V was shortened by 8 bases and J by 7 bases, with 19 bases between the two germline ends. This CDR3 contains 14 residues. The CDR3 sequence is CASSEPGLSYTQYF. CDR3 in DNA: TGTGCCAGCTCTGAGCCGGGGCTGTCGTATACGCAGTATTTT.

The CDR3 sequence is CASSLDGGGTDTQYF. The CDR3 DNA is TGTGCCAGCAGCTTAGATGGGGGGGGGACAGATACGCAGTATTTT. This chain connects TRBV7-8 to TRBJ2-3; 7 bases map to TRBD2. The V segment lost 1 base and the J segment 3 bases; nucleotides outside the gene matches: 4. Germline loops: CDR1 SGHVS, CDR2 FQNEAQ. The CDR3 extends over 15 amino acids.

In this sample, this clone turned up once. The gene calls are TRBV5-6 and TRBJ2-5; 9 bases are a match to TRBD1. Germline CDR1 SGHDT, CDR2 YYEEEE. The V gene end was trimmed by 4 bases and the J gene end by 2 bases; junction bases not matched to a gene: 3. This CDR3 has 14 residues. In DNA, the CDR3 is TGTGCCAGCAGCCGGGGGACAGGGCAAGAGACCCAGTACTTC. This translates into CASSRGTGQETQYF.

The rearrangement joins TRBV30 to TRBJ2-1; weak D call: TRBD2 (6 bases). The germline gives CDR1 GTSNPN, CDR2 SVGIG (reference sequence). Trimming took 3 bases from V and 0 from J, leaving 9 bases between them. The CDR3 length is 14 residues. The CDR3 reads CAWSRGSSYNEQFF. DNA of the CDR3: TGTGCCTGGAGCCGGGGGAGCTCCTACAATGAGCAGTTCTTC.

The sample holds a few counts of this clone. The V call is TRBV19, the J call TRBJ2-7; D could derive from TRBD1 or TRBD2 (5 bases each). This CDR3 is 14 amino acids long. The germline CDR1 and CDR2 sequences are LNHDA and SQIVND (reference sequence). V was cut by 3 bases and J by 6 bases, with 15 bases left in between. The CDR3 DNA reads TGTGCCAGTAGTATGAGGGGCAGGGCGTCCGAGCAGTACTTC. Amino acid sequence: CASSMRGRASEQYF.

This clone was observed once. The CDR3 DNA reads as TGTGCCAGCACCCCAGACCCCCCAATTGAGCAGTTCTTC. Its protein is CASTPDPPIEQFF. The V gene is TRBV11-3, the J gene TRBJ2-1; the D is unclear. Trimming left V 7 bases short and J 9 bases short, with 16 bases between. This CDR3 contains 13 residues. CDR1 SGHNT and CDR2 YENEEA come from the germline V gene.

The CDR3 spells CASSSGTGSFYEQYF. The CDR3 DNA reads as TGCGCCAGCAGCTCTGGGACAGGGAGTTTCTACGAGCAGTACTTC. The gene calls are TRBV5-1 and TRBJ2-7; TRBD1 agrees at 9 bases. V was clipped by 3 bases and J by 3 bases; unmatched bases: 7. CDR3 size: 15 residues. Germline V gene lookup returns CDR1 SGHRS and CDR2 YFSETQ.

The CDR3 sequence: CASSQDRSDRGDEQYF. The CDR3 DNA follows: TGTGCCAGCAGCCAAGATAGGTCCGACAGGGGGGACGAGCAGTACTTC. The genes are TRBV7-9 and TRBJ2-7; 9 nucleotides align to TRBD1. The germline CDR1 and CDR2 sequences are SEHNR and FQNEAQ (reference sequence). The CDR3 has 16 amino acids. V lost 5 bases and J lost 5; bases outside the gene matches: 13. Filled out from reference TRBV7-9 and TRBJ2-7, the complete variable domain reads DTGVSQNPRHKITKRGQNVTFRCDPISEHNRLYWYRQTLGQGPEFLTYFQNEAQLEKSRLLSDRFSAERPKGSFSTLEIQRTEQGDSAMYLCASSQDRSDRGDEQYFGPGTRLTVT.

This clone has more than one count but fewer than ten. The chain carries TRBV14 and TRBJ2-1; D ambiguous. V was trimmed by 1 base and J by 2 bases, leaving 9 bases between them. This CDR3 has 15 amino acids. In germline, CDR1 is SGHDN, CDR2 FVKESK. CDR3 bases: TGTGCCAGCAGCCAAGTGGTAGGCCCCTACAATGAGCAGTTCTTC. This encodes CASSQVVGPYNEQFF.

The chain's CDR3 is CSVKLQGATNEKLFF. The CDR3 bases are TGCAGCGTTAAGTTACAGGGGGCGACTAATGAAAAACTGTTTTTT. The rearrangement uses TRBV29-1 and TRBJ1-4; 9 bases line up with TRBD1. CDR1 is SQVTM and CDR2 is ANQGSEA in the germline V gene. CDR3 size: 15 residues. Unmatched junction bases numbered 6, after V lost 5 bases and J lost 2 bases.

The V gene is TRBV19, the J gene TRBJ2-7, with 7 positions matching TRBD1. Germline trimming cut 4 bases from V and 7 bases from J; bases unmatched to any gene: 10. The CDR3 has 14 amino acids. Per the germline V gene, CDR1 is LNHDA and CDR2 is SQIVND (reference sequence). CDR3 nucleotide sequence: TGTGCCAGTAGTACTGTGGGACAGCGACAGGAGCAGTACTTC. Protein: CASSTVGQRQEQYF.

V usage is TRBV5-4 and J usage is TRBJ1-2; 8 bases match TRBD1. The CDR3 is 12 residues long. After removal of 4 bases from V and 7 bases from J, the junction contained 3 bases not matched to a gene. Germline V CDR1 and CDR2: SGHNT, YYREEE (reference sequence). Here the CDR3 reads CASSLGTGGYTF. The CDR3 bases are TGTGCCAGCAGCCTGGGGACAGGTGGCTACACCTTC.

The V call is TRBV4-2, the J call TRBJ2-2, with a tentative D call TRBD2 (7 bases). Germline CDR1 is LGHNA and CDR2 is YNFKEQ. V was clipped by 4 bases and J by 3 bases, with 12 bases between them. The CDR3 has 15 amino acids. CDR3 in amino acids: CASSPTGGHTGELFF. In nucleotides, the CDR3 is TGTGCCAGCAGCCCAACGGGGGGCCACACCGGGGAGCTGTTTTTT.

This chain joins TRBV7-9 and TRBJ1-1; no reliable D call. The germline V and J ends were trimmed by 1 base and 1 base, with 10 bases remaining between them. This CDR3 has 15 amino acids. Germline-derived CDR1 and CDR2 are SEHNR and FQNEAQ (reference sequence). CDR3 in DNA: TGTGCCAGCAGCTTAGTTCACGGGAGGAACACTGAAGCTTTCTTT. Translation: CASSLVHGRNTEAFF.

The V call is TRBV30, the J call TRBJ2-3; D remains unclear. CDR3 length: 11 amino acids. V was clipped by 2 bases and J by 5 bases, with 5 bases between them. Per the germline V gene, CDR1 is GTSNPN and CDR2 is SVGIG (reference sequence). This chain's CDR3 is CAWSPKDTQYF. The CDR3 DNA reads as TGTGCCTGGAGTCCTAAAGATACGCAGTATTTT.

Relative to its sample, this clone is medium-sized. The rearrangement links TRBV12-5 to TRBJ2-1; 7 nucleotides agree with TRBD2. Trimming removed 2 bases from V and 9 bases from J; junction bases left unmatched: 4. Germline V gene lookup returns CDR1 LGHNT and CDR2 FRNRAP. The CDR3 runs to 13 residues. CDR3 loop: CASGLRTRGEQFF. CDR3 nucleotide sequence: TGTGCTAGTGGTTTGAGGACTAGGGGTGAGCAGTTCTTC.

In DNA form, the CDR3 reads TGTGCCAGCAGTGTTACCGGGACGACCTTTAGCACAGATACGCAGTATTTT. Translation: CASSVTGTTFSTDTQYF. V and J are TRBV6-1 and TRBJ2-3; D tentatively reads TRBD1 or TRBD2 (5 bases each). V was cut by 4 bases and J by 0 bases, with 17 bases left in between. The CDR3 is made up of 17 amino acids. The germline V gene encodes CDR1 MNHNS and CDR2 SASEGT.

By sample share, this clone is medium-sized. The chain couples TRBV7-2 to TRBJ1-3; a possible D gene is TRBD1 (5 bases). Germline loops: CDR1 SGHTA, CDR2 FQGNSA. The CDR3 sequence is 16 residues long. Trimming took 5 bases from V and 4 from J, leaving 18 bases between them. The CDR3 DNA is TGTGCCAGCAGCGGTCCTACAGGAACAATAGGAAACACCATATATTTT. Translated: CASSGPTGTIGNTIYF.

This sequence joins TRBV15 and TRBJ1-1; possibly TRBD1 for D (5 bases). Germline CDR1 reads LNHNV; CDR2 reads YYDKDF (reference sequence). The CDR3 has 17 residues. V was clipped by 0 bases and J by 0 bases, with 14 bases between them. The CDR3 DNA sequence: TGTGCCACCAGCAGAGATGAGGTTGGACAAATGAACACTGAAGCTTTCTTT. Protein sequence: CATSRDEVGQMNTEAFF.

The CDR3 region is CARSCNRGRANEKLFF. DNA of the CDR3: TGTGCCAGAAGCTGTAACAGGGGGCGTGCTAATGAAAAACTGTTTTTT. The chain links TRBV5-3 to TRBJ1-4; the match to TRBD1 covers 9 bases. TRBV5-3 is an ORF, and what it does is uncertain. The V segment lost 3 bases and the J segment 3 bases; nucleotides outside the gene matches: 6. The CDR3 has 16 amino acids.

The chain employs TRBV7-8 and TRBJ2-1; D might be TRBD2 (7 bases). Germline CDR1 and CDR2: SGHVS and FQNEAQ. The CDR3 contains 14 residues. The V and J ends lost 3 bases and 9 bases respectively, with 15 bases between them. CDR3 sequence: CASSLAGAVSEQFF. The CDR3 DNA follows: TGTGCCAGCAGCTTGGCGGGGGCGGTTTCTGAGCAGTTCTTC.

The J gene is TRBJ1-6, the V gene TRBV10-3; D is undetermined. Trimming shortened V by 1 base and J by 5 bases, and 6 bases separated the two germline ends. In germline, CDR1 is ENHRY, CDR2 SYGVKD. The CDR3 sequence is 14 residues long. This chain's CDR3 is CAISELRDNSPLHF. The CDR3 bases are TGTGCCATCAGTGAGTTGCGAGATAATTCACCCCTCCACTTT.

The V call is TRBV7-9, the J call TRBJ1-1; D gene ambiguous. V was clipped by 1 base and J by 1 base, with 7 bases between them. Germline CDR1 reads SEHNR; CDR2 reads FQNEAQ (reference sequence). This CDR3 contains 14 residues. The CDR3 region has the DNA TGTGCCAGCAGCTTAGAGGGCCCGAACACTGAAGCTTTCTTT. It specifies CASSLEGPNTEAFF. Drawing the rest from reference TRBV7-9 and TRBJ1-1, the complete variable domain is DTGVSQNPRHKITKRGQNVTFRCDPISEHNRLYWYRQTLGQGPEFLTYFQNEAQLEKSRLLSDRFSAERPKGSFSTLEIQRTEQGDSAMYLCASSLEGPNTEAFFGQGTRLTVV.

The chain carries TRBV2 and TRBJ2-2; 7 bases map to TRBD1. J was trimmed by 1 base and V by 3 bases; bases with no gene match: 5. The V gene's germline CDR1 is SNHLY and CDR2 FYNNEI. This CDR3 spans 16 amino acids. The CDR3 reads CASSERGQGNTGELFF. CDR3 nucleotide sequence: TGTGCCAGCAGTGAGAGGGGGCAGGGGAACACCGGGGAGCTGTTTTTT.

The chain joins TRBV5-4 to TRBJ2-7; 8 bases fit TRBD2. The CDR3 is made up of 15 amino acids. The J segment lost 7 bases and the V segment lost 4 bases, leaving 13 bases of the junction unmatched. Germline CDR1 and CDR2: SGHNT and YYREEE (reference sequence). The CDR3 DNA follows: TGTGCCAGCAGCAAAGTAGCGGGGTCCCCTGAGGAGCAGTACTTC. Its protein product is CASSKVAGSPEEQYF. Complete variable domain (other parts from reference TRBV5-4 and TRBJ2-7): ETGVTQSPTHLIKTRGQQVTLRCSSQSGHNTVSWYQQALGQGPQFIFQYYREEENGRGNFPPRFSGLQFPNYSSELNVNALELDDSALYLCASSKVAGSPEEQYFGPGTRLTVT.